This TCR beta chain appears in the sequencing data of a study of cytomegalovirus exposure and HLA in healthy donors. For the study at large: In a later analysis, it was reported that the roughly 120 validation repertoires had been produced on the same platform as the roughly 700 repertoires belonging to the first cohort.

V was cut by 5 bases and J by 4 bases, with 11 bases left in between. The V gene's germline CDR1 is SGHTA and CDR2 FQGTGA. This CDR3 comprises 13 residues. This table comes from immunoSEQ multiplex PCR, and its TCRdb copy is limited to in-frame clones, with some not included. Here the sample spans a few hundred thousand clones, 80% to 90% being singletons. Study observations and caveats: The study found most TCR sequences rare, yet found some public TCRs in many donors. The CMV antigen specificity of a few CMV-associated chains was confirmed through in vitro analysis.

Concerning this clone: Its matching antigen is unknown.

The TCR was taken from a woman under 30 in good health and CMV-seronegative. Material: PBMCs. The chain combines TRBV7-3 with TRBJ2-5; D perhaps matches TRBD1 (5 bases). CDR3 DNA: TGTGCCAGCAGCCCAAGGGGCGGAGAGACCCAGTACTTC. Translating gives CASSPRGGETQYF.